These 6 T cell receptor beta chains were sequenced from one sample in a study of T-cell memory formation after mild COVID-19. MiXCR was run by TCRdb on the 5' RACE reads, yielding one entry per CDR3 protein. This sample has around 400,000 distinct CDR3 sequences, with 20% to 25% found just once. Sequencing was carried out using PBMCs or a T cell subset sorted from them (not recorded which). The receptors derive from an adult woman who had mild COVID-19 (a few samples of this study predate the infection). Cell type and time point are not known.

This clonotype was seen only a few times. The gene calls are TRBV20-1 and TRBJ2-3; D unresolved. V lost 6 bases and J 1 base, leaving 20 bases between the germline ends. Germline CDR1 reads DFQATT; CDR2 reads SNEGSKA (reference sequence). This CDR3 is built from 16 residues. As DNA, the CDR3 is TGCAGTGCCCATCCTGAAGGGCTCACTGGCACAGATACGCAGTATTTT. Protein sequence: CSAHPEGLTGTDTQYF.

V and J are TRBV29-1 and TRBJ1-2; D gene uncertain. The CDR3 loop spans 13 amino acids. V lost 7 bases to trimming and J lost 4 bases, with 16 bases between them. From germline, CDR1 is SQVTM and CDR2 ANQGSEA. CDR3 sequence: CSAQDLGGYGYTF. The DNA of the CDR3 is TGCAGCGCCCAAGATTTAGGAGGCTATGGCTACACCTTC.

This clonotype was observed a handful of times. V gene TRBV10-3 combines with J gene TRBJ2-7; D may be TRBD2 (6 bases). This CDR3 has 13 residues. Germline values: CDR1 ENHRY, CDR2 SYGVKD. The germline V and J ends were trimmed by 4 bases and 2 bases, with 9 bases remaining between them. The CDR3 reads CAISGRGTYEQYF. CDR3 bases: TGTGCCATCAGTGGACGGGGGACCTACGAGCAGTACTTC.

The V call is TRBV5-1, the J call TRBJ2-1; no firm D call. The ends were cut back, 0 bases at V and 0 bases at J, with 13 bases in the middle. Germline V gene data show CDR1 as SGHRS and CDR2 as YFSETQ. The CDR3 is 17 amino acids. The CDR3 loop reads CASSLEAGSSSYNEQFF. CDR3 DNA: TGCGCCAGCAGCTTGGAGGCTGGCAGCAGCTCCTACAATGAGCAGTTCTTC.

The chain couples TRBV19 to TRBJ2-2; D assignment may be TRBD1 or TRBD2 (5 bases each). This CDR3 is 16 amino acids long. The V end lost 7 bases, the J end lost 5 bases, and 20 bases lay between the germline ends. Germline CDR1 and CDR2: LNHDA and SQIVND (reference sequence). The CDR3 is CASIKRGRERTGELFF. The DNA for the CDR3 is TGTGCCAGTATCAAAAGGGGCAGGGAGCGGACCGGGGAGCTGTTTTTT.

In this sample, this clonotype turned up many times. V is TRBV7-9 and J is TRBJ1-2, with 7 bases aligning to TRBD1. J lost 5 bases, V lost 5 bases, and 8 bases had no gene match. CDR1 is SEHNR and CDR2 is FQNEAQ in the germline V gene (reference sequence). The CDR3 runs 14 residues. CDR3 DNA: TGTGCCAGCAGCGGACCCGGGACAGTATATGGCTACACCTTC. Encoded protein: CASSGPGTVYGYTF.